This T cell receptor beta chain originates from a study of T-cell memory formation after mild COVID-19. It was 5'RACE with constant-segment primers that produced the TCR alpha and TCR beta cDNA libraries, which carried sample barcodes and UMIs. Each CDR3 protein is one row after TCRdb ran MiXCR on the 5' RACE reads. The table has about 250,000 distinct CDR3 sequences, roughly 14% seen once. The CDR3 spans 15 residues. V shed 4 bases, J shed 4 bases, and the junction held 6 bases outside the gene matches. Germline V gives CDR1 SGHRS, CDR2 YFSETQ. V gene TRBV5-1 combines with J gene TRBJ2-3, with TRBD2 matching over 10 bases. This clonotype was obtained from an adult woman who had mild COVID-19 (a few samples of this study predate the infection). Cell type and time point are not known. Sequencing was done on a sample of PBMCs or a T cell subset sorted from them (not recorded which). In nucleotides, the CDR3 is TGCGCCAGCAGCCCACGGAGCGGGGGGGCAGATACGCAGTATTTT. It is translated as CASSPRSGGADTQYF.